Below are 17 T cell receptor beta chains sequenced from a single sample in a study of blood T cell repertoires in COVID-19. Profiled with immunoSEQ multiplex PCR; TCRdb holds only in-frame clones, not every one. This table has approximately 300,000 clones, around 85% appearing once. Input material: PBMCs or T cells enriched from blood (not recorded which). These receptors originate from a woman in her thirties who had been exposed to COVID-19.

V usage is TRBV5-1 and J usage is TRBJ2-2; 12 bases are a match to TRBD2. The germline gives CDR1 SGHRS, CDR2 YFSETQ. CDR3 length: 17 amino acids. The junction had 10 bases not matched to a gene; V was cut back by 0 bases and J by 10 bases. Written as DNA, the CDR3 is TGCGCCAGCAGCTTGGGGGAGACTAGCGGGAGTAACGAGGAGCTGTTTTTT. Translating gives CASSLGETSGSNEELFF.

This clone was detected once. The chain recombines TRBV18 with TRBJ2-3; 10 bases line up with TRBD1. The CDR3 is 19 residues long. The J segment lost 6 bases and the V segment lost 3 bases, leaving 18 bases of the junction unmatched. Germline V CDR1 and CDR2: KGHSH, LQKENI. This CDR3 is CASSPLLIRDRGRPDTQYF. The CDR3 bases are TGTGCCAGCTCACCGTTACTGATCCGGGACAGGGGCCGTCCTGATACGCAGTATTTT.

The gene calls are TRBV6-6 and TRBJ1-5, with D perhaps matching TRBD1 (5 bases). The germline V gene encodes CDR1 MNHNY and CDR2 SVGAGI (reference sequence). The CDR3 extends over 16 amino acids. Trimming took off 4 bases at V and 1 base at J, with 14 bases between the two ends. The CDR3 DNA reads TGTGCCAGCAGTTTTTCCGGGGGTAGGAGCAATCAGCCCCAGCATTTT. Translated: CASSFSGGRSNQPQHF.

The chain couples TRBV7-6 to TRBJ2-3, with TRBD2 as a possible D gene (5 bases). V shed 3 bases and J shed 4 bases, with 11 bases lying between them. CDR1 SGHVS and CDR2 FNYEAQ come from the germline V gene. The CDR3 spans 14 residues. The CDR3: CASSLTGVADTQYF. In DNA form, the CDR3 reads TGTGCCAGCAGCTTGACCGGGGTTGCAGATACGCAGTATTTT.

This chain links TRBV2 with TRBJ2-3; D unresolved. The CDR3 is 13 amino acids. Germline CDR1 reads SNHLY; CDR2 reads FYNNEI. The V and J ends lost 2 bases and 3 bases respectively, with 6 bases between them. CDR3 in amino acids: CASSESRTDTQYF. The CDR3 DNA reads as TGTGCCAGCAGTGAAAGTCGGACAGATACGCAGTATTTT.

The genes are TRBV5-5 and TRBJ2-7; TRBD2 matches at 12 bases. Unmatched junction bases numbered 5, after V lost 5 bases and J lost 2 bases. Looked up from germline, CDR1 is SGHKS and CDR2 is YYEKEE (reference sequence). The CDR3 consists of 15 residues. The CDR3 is CASSPGLAGPYEQYF. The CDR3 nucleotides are TGTGCCAGCAGTCCTGGACTAGCGGGACCCTACGAGCAGTACTTC.

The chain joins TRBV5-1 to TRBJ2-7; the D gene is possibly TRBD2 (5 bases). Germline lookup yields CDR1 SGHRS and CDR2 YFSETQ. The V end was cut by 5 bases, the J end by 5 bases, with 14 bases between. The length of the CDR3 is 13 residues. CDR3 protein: CASRSTSSDEQYF. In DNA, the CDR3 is TGCGCCAGCAGATCAACGAGTAGCGACGAGCAGTACTTC.

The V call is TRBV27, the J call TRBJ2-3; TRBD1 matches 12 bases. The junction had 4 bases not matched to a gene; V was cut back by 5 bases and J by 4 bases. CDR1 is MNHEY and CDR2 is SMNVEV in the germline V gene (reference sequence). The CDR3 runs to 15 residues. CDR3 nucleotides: TGTGCCAGCAGTCCCGGGACAGGGGGCGCAGATACGCAGTATTTT. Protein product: CASSPGTGGADTQYF.

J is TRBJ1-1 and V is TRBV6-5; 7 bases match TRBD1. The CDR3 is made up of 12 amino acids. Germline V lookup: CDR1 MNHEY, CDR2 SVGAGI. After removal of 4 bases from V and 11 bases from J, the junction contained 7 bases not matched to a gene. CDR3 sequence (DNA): TGTGCCAGCAGTTCGACAGGGTTAGGTGCTTTCTTT. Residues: CASSSTGLGAFF.

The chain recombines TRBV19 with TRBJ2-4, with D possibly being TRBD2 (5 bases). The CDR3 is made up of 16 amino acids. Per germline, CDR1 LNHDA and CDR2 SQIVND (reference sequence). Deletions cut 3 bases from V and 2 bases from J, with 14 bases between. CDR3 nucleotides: TGTGCCAGTAGTATCCATCAGGACGGGACCAAAAACATTCAGTACTTC. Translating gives CASSIHQDGTKNIQYF.

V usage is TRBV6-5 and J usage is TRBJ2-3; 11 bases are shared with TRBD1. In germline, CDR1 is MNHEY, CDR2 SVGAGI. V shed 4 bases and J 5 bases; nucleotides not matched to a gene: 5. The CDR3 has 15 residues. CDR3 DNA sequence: TGTGCCAGCAGTTTGGGAGGGACAGGGGGAGATACGCAGTATTTT. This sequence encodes CASSLGGTGGDTQYF.

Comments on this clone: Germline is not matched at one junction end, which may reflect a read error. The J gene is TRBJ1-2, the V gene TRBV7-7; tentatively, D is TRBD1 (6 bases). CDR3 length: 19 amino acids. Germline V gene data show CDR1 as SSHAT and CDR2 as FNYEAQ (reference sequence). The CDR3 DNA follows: TGTGCTAGCAGCTTAGTGATTTGGGTTAACAGGGAGCCATTTAGGGGCTACACCTTC. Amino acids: CASSLVIWVNREPFRGYTF. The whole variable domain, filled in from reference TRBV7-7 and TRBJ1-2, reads GAGVSQSPRYKVTKRGQDVTLRCDPISSHATLYWYQQALGQGPEFLTYFNYEAQPDKSGLPSDRFSAERPEGSISTLTIQRTEQRDSAMYRCASSLVIWVNREPFRGYTFGSGTRLTVV.

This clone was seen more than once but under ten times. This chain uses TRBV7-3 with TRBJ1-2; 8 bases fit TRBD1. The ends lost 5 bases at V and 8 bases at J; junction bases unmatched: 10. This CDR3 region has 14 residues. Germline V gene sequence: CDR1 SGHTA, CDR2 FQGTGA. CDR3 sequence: CASSPGQGAEGYTF. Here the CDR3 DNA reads TGTGCCAGCAGCCCCGGGCAGGGGGCCGAAGGCTACACCTTC.

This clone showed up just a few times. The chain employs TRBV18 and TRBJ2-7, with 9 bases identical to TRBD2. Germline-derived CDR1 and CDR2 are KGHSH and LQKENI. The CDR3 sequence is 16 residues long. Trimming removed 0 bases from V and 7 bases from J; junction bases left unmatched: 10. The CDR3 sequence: CASSPPNSGREREQYF. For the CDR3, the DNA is TGTGCCAGCTCACCACCGAATAGCGGGAGAGAAAGAGAGCAGTACTTC.

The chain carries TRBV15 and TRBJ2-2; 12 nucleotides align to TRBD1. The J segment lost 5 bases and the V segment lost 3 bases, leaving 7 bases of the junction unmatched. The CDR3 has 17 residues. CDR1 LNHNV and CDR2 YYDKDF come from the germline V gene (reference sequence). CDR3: CATSSGTGGFRTGELFF. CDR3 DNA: TGTGCCACCAGCAGCGGGACAGGGGGCTTTAGGACCGGGGAGCTGTTTTTT.

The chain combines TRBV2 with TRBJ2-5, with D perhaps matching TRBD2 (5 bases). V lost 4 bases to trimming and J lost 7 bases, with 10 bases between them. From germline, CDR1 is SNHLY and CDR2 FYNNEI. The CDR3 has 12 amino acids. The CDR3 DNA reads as TGTGCCAGCAGTGGGGATCGGGGGACCCAGTACTTC. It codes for CASSGDRGTQYF. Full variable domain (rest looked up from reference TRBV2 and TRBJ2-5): EPEVTQTPSHQVTQMGQEVILRCVPISNHLYFYWYRQILGQKVEFLVSFYNNEISEKSEIFDDQFSVERPDGSNFTLKIRSTKLEDSAMYFCASSGDRGTQYFGPGTRLLVL.

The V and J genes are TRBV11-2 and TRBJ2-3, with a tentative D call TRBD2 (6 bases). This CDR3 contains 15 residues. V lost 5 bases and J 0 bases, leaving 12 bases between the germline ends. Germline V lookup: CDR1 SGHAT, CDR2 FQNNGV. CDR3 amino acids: CASSETRGSTDTQYF. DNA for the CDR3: TGTGCCAGCAGCGAGACTAGAGGAAGCACAGATACGCAGTATTTT.